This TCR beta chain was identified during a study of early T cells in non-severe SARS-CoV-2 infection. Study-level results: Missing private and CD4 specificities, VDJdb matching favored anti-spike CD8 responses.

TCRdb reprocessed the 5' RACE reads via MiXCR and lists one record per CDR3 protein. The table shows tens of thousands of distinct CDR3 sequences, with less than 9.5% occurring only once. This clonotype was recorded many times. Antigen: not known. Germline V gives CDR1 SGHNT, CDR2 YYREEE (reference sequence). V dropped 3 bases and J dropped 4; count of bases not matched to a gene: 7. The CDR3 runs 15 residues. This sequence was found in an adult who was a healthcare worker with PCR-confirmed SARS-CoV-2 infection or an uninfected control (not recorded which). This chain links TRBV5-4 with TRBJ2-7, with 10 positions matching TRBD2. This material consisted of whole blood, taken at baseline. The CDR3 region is CASSSGAGGPYEQYF. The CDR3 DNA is TGTGCCAGCAGCTCGGGAGCGGGAGGGCCTTACGAGCAGTACTTC.